The 14 T cell receptor beta chains presented below share a single source sample, sequenced in a study of T cells in Graves' hyperthyroidism and ophthalmopathy. RNA transcripts were the template for amplifying TCR beta CDR3 regions. Initially, a first-round RT-PCR of the TCR CDR3 employed the HTBI primer set. MiXCR, run by TCRdb on the multiplex PCR reads, gives a single entry per CDR3 protein. The sample lists a few hundred thousand distinct CDR3 sequences; 40% to 55% were seen once. Material: peripheral blood or thyroid tissue (not recorded which). Receptors originate from a woman between 18 and 29 years old with Graves' hyperthyroidism.

The chain has TRBV10-3 and TRBJ2-1, with 7 bases fitting TRBD2. Germline loops: CDR1 ENHRY, CDR2 SYGVKD. With 5 bases clipped from V and 1 base from J, the junction kept 11 bases outside the gene matches. The CDR3 covers 17 residues. The CDR3 spells CAISPMWEGLSYNEQFF. The CDR3 DNA is TGTGCCATCAGTCCTATGTGGGAGGGCCTTTCCTACAATGAGCAGTTCTTC.

The CDR3 DNA reads TGTGCCACCAGCAGCATCGGGACAGGCGGTAACACTGAAGCTTTCTTT. As protein: CATSSIGTGGNTEAFF. The chain has TRBV15 and TRBJ1-1, with 8 bases that match TRBD1. V lost 3 bases to trimming and J lost 2 bases; unmatched junction nucleotides: 8. The germline CDR1 and CDR2 sequences are LNHNV and YYDKDF (reference sequence). The CDR3 contains 16 residues.

This clonotype occurred many times. V and J are TRBV7-9 and TRBJ1-1, with 10 bases that match TRBD1. Germline V gives CDR1 SEHNR, CDR2 FQNEAQ (reference sequence). Trimming removed 7 bases from V and 3 bases from J; junction bases left unmatched: 11. The CDR3 sequence is 16 residues long. The CDR3, as DNA: TGTGCCAGCACCGCGACGACCGGGACAGGGGACACTGAAGCTTTCTTT. This sequence encodes CASTATTGTGDTEAFF.

This chain links TRBV20-1 with TRBJ2-5, with 8 nucleotides matching TRBD2. Trimming cost V 0 bases and J 1 base; bases outside gene matches: 7. Germline values: CDR1 DFQATT, CDR2 SNEGSKA (reference sequence). The CDR3 runs 16 residues. CDR3 region: CSARDRASGSQETQYF. The CDR3 DNA follows: TGCAGTGCTAGAGATCGGGCTAGCGGGTCCCAAGAGACCCAGTACTTC.

This clonotype was seen at least ten times. The J gene is TRBJ1-6, the V gene TRBV6-6; TRBD1 is a possible D gene (5 bases). Between the trimmed V and J ends, which lost 6 bases and 5 bases, there was a span of 11 bases. CDR1 is MNHNY and CDR2 is SVGAGI in the germline V gene (reference sequence). The CDR3 runs to 14 residues. CDR3 DNA sequence: TGTGCCAGCAGGGCACAGGTGGATAATTCACCCCTCCACTTT. Encoded protein: CASRAQVDNSPLHF.

V usage is TRBV6-1 and J usage is TRBJ1-2, with 7 bases matching TRBD1. The CDR3 has 13 residues. V dropped 7 bases and J dropped 6; count of bases not matched to a gene: 8. Per the germline V gene, CDR1 is MNHNS and CDR2 is SASEGT. CDR3 sequence (DNA): TGTGCCAGCAAACGGGACAGAGAAGATGGCTACACCTTC. It translates to CASKRDREDGYTF.

V is TRBV5-1 and J is TRBJ1-5, with D perhaps TRBD1 (5 bases). In germline, CDR1 is SGHRS, CDR2 YFSETQ. The germline V and J ends were trimmed by 5 bases and 8 bases, with 17 bases remaining between them. CDR3 size: 14 residues. The CDR3 bases are TGCGCCAGCAGGGAGTGGGGGAGGAATGAGCCCCAGCATTTT. Protein sequence: CASREWGRNEPQHF.

V and J are TRBV7-2 and TRBJ2-7, with D maybe TRBD1 (5 bases). Trimming removed 0 bases from V and 2 bases from J, with 11 bases in between. The CDR3 has 15 residues. Per the germline V gene, CDR1 is SGHTA and CDR2 is FQGNSA. CDR3 bases: TGTGCCAGCAGCTTAGCCACAGGAAGAACCTACGAGCAGTACTTC. Translation gives CASSLATGRTYEQYF.

With respect to this clonotype: This may be a read error, as it is one base from a much larger clone. Because the CDR3's place on the DNA is in doubt, the DNA is left out and the CDR3 is given as listed by TCRdb. The genes are TRBV11-2 and TRBJ2-7; the table's TRBD2 call for D was not verified on the DNA. With termini counted, the CDR3 has 15 amino acids. CDR1 and CDR2 from the germline V gene are SGHAT and FQNNGV. The chain's CDR3 is CASSSWGGGSYEQCF.

This clonotype showed up just once. This may stem from a read error, because a much larger clone lies one nucleotide away. The chain recombines TRBV2 with TRBJ2-7; 8 nucleotides agree with TRBD2. Germline lookup yields CDR1 SNHLY and CDR2 FYNNEI. The CDR3 loop spans 15 amino acids. The chain's CDR3 is CAGSAASGLTYEQYF. In nucleotides, the CDR3 is TGTGCCGGCAGTGCCGCTAGCGGGCTAACCTACGAGCAGTACTTC.

This clonotype was seen at least ten times. The chain joins TRBV3-1 to TRBJ1-2; 8 nucleotides line up with TRBD1. This CDR3 spans 14 amino acids. From germline, CDR1 is LGHDT and CDR2 YNNKEL (reference sequence). Germline trimming cut 2 bases from V and 6 bases from J; bases unmatched to any gene: 5. The chain's CDR3 is CASSQRDRYHGYTF. The CDR3 DNA reads as TGTGCCAGCAGCCAACGGGACAGGTATCATGGCTACACCTTC.

This clonotype has just a few counts. J is TRBJ2-5 and V is TRBV27, with a tentative D call TRBD1 (5 bases). Germline V gives CDR1 MNHEY, CDR2 SMNVEV (reference sequence). V was shortened by 8 bases and J by 5 bases, with 15 bases between the two germline ends. This CDR3 has 13 amino acids. CDR3 in amino acids: CASGIQGTETQYF. DNA for the CDR3: TGTGCCAGCGGGATCCAGGGTACGGAGACCCAGTACTTC.

This clonotype was seen many times. The genes are TRBV7-9 and TRBJ1-1, with 7 bases that match TRBD1. The CDR3 is 16 residues long. CDR1 and CDR2 from the germline V gene are SEHNR and FQNEAQ (reference sequence). The V gene end was trimmed by 2 bases and the J gene end by 4 bases; junction bases not matched to a gene: 10. CDR3 loop: CASSLSGQAWPTEAFF. In DNA, the CDR3 is TGTGCCAGCAGCTTATCCGGACAGGCCTGGCCCACTGAAGCTTTCTTT.

The chain links TRBV6-2 or TRBV6-3 to TRBJ2-5; D might be TRBD2 (5 bases). CDR1 is MNHEY, CDR2 SVGEGT, per germline. V gave up 6 bases and J gave up 2 bases, with 10 bases separating them. The CDR3 contains 13 residues. The CDR3 sequence is CASSPLGQETQYF. The CDR3 DNA reads as TGTGCCAGCAGCCCACTAGGGCAAGAGACCCAGTACTTC.